Listed here is a single T cell receptor (beta chain). This receptor's antigen is unknown. No base qualities exist here, and no much larger clone lies one base off it. Genomic DNA was isolated from the sorted cells so that the TCRbeta CDR3 region could be sequenced. TCRbeta CDR3 regions were sequenced using the immunoSEQ Assay. TCRdb retrieved this table from immuneACCESS and kept in-frame rearrangements only. Not all clones are present; in checked studies, unresolved V genes account for under half, and no reason is known for the remainder. This sample comprises roughly 95,000 clones, under 90% of them detected only once. The ten biggest clones cover roughly 2.1% of the sample. This record belongs to a study of OX40 agonist ivuxolimab in advanced cancers. Study-level background: The costimulatory receptor OX40 (CD134) was targeted by ivuxolimab, a fully human IgG2 agonistic monoclonal antibody. Intravenous ivuxolimab was administered to patients every 2 weeks at six dose levels: 0.01, 0.1, 0.3, 1.5, 3 and 10 mg/kg. Of the roughly 51 patients in dose escalation, around 20 had hepatocellular carcinoma, some 15 had melanoma, 9 had renal cell carcinoma and 9 had head and neck cancer. The dose-escalation cohort was roughly 87% male with a mean age of around 64 years, ranging from about 23 to 85. Prior anti-PD-1, anti-PD-L1 or anti-CTLA-4 therapy was permitted, and checkpoint inhibitors had been received by roughly two fifths of dose-escalation patients. Partial responses occurred in three dose-escalation patients: two with cutaneous melanoma and one with hepatocellular carcinoma. The point of sequencing TCRbeta in the periphery was to test whether ivuxolimab changed TCR sequence diversity and drove clonal T-cell expansion. The paper describes the monotherapy dose-escalation part (N ≈ 50 patients) of the phase I trial of ivuxolimab. Results and caveats for the whole study, not just this receptor: At doses from 0.1 to 3.0 mg/kg, clonal expansion was seen in both CD4+ and CD8+ blood T cells between baseline and week 6. In the 0.1-3.0 mg/kg groups, partial responders were among the patients with the lowest normalized peripheral clonal expansion, particularly in CD8+ T cells. After ivuxolimab, CD8+ T cells had more expanded clones than CD4+ T cells on average. The antigen specificity of the peripheral T cells that underwent clonal expansion was not determined. Low levels of normalized T-cell clonal expansion were also seen in some patients who did not respond.

Based on the germline V gene, the CDR1 and CDR2 sequences are SGHTA and FQGNSA. The CDR3 numbers 13 residues from cysteine through phenylalanine. The entry retains the CDR3 DNA only, 39 bases that are in frame from base 1. The V and J ends are trimmed by 4 bases and 10 bases, leaving 17 bases between them. The trial excluded patients who had a history of autoimmune disease or who were on systemic immunosuppression. Peripheral blood for TCR sequencing was collected from all dose cohorts at baseline, on cycle 4 day 1, and on cycle 7 day 1. Samples were obtained from an open-label, multicenter, first-in-human phase I dose-escalation trial of ivuxolimab. The trial enrolled adults with locally advanced or metastatic head and neck squamous cell, hepatocellular, melanoma or renal cell carcinoma. CD4+ and CD8+ T cells were sorted separately from peripheral blood before TCR sequencing.

Sequencing was performed on CD4+ or CD8+ T cells sorted from blood, taken in a trial of the OX40 agonist ivuxolimab. This clonotype was obtained from an adult with an advanced solid tumor such as melanoma, head and neck, liver or kidney cancer. The receptor chain draws on TRBV7-2 and TRBJ2-7; TRBD1 is perhaps the D gene, given 5 matching bases. The DNA sequence reads TGTGCCAGCAGCTCCCTCTCCCAGGGTAACCAGTACTTC. This gives the protein CASSSLSQGNQYF.